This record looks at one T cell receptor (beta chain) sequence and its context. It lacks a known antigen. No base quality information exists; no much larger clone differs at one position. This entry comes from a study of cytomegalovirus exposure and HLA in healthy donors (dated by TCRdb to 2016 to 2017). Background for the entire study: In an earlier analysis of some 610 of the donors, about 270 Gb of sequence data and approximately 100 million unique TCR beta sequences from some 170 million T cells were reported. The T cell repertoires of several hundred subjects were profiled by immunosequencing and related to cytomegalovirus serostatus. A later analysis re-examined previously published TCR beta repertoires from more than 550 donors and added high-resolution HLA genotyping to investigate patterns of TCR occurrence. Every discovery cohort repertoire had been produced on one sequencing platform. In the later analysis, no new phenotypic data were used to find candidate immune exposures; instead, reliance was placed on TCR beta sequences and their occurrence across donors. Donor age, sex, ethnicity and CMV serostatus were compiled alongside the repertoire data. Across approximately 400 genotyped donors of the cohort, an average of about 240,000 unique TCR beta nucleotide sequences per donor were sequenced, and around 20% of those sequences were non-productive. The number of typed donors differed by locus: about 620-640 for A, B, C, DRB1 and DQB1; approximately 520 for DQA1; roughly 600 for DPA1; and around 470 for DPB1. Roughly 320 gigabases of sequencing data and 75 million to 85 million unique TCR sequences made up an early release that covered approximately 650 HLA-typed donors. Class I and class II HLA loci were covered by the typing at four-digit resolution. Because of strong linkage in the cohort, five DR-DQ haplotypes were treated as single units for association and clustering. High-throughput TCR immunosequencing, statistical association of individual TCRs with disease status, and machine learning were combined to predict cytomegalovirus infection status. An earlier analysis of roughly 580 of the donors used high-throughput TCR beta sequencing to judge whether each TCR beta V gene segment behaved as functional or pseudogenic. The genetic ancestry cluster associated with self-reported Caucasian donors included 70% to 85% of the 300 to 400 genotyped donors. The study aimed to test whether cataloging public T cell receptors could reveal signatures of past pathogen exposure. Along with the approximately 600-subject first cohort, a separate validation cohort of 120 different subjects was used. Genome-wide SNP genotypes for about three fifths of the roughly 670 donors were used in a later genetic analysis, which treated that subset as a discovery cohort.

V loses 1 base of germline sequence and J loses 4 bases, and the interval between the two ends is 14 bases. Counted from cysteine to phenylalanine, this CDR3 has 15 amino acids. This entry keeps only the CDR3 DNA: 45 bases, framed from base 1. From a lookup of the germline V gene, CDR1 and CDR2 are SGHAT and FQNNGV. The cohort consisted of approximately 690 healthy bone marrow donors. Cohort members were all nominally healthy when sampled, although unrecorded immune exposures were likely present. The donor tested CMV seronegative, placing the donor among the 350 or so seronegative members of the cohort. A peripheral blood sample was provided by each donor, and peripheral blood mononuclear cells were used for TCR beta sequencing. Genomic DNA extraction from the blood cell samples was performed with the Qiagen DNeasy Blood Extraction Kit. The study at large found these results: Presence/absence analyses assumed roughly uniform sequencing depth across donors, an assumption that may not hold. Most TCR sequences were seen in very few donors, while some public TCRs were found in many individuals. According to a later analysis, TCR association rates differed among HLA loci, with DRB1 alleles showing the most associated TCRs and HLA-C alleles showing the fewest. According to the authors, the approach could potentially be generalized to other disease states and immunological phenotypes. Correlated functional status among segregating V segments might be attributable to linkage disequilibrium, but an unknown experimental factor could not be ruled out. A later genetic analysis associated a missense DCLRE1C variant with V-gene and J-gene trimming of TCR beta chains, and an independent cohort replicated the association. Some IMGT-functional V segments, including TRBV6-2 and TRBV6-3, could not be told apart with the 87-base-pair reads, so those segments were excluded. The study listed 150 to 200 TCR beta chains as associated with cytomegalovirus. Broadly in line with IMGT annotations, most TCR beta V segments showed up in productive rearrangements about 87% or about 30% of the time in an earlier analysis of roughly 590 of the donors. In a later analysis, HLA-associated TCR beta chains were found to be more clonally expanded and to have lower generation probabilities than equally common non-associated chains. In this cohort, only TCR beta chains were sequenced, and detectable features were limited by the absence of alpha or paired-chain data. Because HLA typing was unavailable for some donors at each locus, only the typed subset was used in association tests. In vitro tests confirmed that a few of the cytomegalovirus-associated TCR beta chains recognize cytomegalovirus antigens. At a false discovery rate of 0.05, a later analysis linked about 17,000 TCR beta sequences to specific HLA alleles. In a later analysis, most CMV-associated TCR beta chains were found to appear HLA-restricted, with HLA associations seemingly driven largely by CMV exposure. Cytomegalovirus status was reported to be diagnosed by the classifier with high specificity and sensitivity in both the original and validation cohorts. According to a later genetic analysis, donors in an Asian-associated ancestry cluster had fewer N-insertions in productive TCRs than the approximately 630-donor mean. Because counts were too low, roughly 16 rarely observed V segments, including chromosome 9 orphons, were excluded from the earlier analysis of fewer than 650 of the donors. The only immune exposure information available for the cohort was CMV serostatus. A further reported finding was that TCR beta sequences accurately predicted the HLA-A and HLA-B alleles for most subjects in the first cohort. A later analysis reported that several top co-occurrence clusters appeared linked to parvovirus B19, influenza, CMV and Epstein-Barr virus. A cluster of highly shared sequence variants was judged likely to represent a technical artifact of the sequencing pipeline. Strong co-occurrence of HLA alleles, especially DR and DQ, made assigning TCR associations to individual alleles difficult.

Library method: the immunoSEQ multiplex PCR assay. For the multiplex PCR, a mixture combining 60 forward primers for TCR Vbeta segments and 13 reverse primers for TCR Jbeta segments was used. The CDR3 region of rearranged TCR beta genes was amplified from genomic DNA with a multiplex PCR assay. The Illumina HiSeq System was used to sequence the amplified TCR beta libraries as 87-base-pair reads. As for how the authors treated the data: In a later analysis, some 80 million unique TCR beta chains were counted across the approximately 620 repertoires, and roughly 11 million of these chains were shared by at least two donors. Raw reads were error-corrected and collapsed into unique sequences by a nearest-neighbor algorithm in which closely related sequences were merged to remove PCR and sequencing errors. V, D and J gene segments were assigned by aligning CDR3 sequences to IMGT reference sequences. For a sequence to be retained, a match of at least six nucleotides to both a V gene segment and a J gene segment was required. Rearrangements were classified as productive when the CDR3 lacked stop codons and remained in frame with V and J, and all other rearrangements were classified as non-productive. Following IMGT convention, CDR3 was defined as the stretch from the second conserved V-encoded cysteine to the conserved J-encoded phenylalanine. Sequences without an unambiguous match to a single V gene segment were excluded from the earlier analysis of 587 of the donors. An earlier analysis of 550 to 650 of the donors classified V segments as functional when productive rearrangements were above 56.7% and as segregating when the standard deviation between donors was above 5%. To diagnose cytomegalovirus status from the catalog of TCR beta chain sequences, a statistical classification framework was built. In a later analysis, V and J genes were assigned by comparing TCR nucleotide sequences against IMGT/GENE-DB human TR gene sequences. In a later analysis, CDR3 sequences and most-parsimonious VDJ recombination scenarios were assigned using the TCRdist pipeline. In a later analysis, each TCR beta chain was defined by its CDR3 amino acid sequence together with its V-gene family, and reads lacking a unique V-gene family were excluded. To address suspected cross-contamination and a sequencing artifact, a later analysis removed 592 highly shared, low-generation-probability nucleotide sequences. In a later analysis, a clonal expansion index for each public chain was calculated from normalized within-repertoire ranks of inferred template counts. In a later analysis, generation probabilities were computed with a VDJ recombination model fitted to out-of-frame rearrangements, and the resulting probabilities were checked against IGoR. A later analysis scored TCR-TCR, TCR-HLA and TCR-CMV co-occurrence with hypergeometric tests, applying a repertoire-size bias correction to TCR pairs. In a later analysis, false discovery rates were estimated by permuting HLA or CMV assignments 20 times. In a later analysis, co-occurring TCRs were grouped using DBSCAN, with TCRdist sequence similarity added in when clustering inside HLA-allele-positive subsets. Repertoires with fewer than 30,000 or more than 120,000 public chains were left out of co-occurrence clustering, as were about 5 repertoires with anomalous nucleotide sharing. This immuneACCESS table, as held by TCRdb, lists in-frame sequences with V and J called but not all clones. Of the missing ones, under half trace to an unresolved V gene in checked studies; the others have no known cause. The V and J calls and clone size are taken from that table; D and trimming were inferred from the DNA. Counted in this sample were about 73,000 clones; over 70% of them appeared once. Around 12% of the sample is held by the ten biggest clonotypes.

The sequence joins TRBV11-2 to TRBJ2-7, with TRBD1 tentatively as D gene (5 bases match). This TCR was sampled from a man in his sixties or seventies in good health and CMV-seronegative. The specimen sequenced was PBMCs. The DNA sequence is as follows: TGTGCCAGCAGCTTAGTTCAGGGTAGTTCGTACGAGCAGTACTTC. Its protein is CASSLVQGSSYEQYF.